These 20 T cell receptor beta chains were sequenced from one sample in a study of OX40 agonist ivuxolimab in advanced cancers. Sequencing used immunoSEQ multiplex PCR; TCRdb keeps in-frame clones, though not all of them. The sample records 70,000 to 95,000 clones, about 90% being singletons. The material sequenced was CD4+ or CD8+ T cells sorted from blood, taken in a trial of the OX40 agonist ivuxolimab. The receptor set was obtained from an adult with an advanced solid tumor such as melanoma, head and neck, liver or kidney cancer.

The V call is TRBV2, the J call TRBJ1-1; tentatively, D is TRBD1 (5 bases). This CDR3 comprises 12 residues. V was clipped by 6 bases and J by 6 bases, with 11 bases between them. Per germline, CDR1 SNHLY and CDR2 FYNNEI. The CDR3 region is CASSSDISEAFF. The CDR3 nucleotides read TGTGCCAGCAGCTCGGACATCTCTGAAGCTTTCTTT.

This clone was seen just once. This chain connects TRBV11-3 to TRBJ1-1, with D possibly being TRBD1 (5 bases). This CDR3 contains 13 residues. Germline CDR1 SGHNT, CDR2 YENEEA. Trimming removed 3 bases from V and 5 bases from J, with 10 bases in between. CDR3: CASSLGGFTEAFF. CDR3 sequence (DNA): TGTGCCAGCAGCTTGGGGGGGTTTACTGAAGCTTTCTTT.

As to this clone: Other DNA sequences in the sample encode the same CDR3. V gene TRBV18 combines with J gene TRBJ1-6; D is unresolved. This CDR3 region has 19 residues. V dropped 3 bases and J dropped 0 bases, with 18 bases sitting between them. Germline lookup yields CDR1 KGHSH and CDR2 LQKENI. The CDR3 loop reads CASSPLPPGQISYNSPLHF. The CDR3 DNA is TGTGCCAGCTCACCCCTTCCTCCGGGCCAAATCTCCTATAATTCACCCCTCCACTTT. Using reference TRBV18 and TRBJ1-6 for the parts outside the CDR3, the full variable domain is NAGVMQNPRHLVRRRGQEARLRCSPMKGHSHVYWYRQLPEEGLKFMVYLQKENIIDESGMPKERFSAEFPKEGPSILRIQQVVRGDSAAYFCASSPLPPGQISYNSPLHFGNGTRLTVT.

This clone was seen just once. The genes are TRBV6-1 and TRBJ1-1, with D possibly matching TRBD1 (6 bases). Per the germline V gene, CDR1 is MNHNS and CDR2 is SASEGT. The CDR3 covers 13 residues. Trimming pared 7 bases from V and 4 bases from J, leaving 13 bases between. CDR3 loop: CASTRGGLTEAFF. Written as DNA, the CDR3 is TGTGCCAGCACCCGGGGGGGGCTCACTGAAGCTTTCTTT.

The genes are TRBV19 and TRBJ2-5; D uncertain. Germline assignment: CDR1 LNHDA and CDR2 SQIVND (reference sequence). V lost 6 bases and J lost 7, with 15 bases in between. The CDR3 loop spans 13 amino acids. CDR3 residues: CASRKGQEGTQYF. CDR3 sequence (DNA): TGTGCCAGTAGAAAAGGGCAGGAAGGGACCCAGTACTTC. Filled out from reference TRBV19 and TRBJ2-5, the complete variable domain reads DGGITQSPKYLFRKEGQNVTLSCEQNLNHDAMYWYRQDPGQGLRLIYYSQIVNDFQKGDIAEGYSVSREKKESFPLTVTSAQKNPTAFYLCASRKGQEGTQYFGPGTRLLVL.

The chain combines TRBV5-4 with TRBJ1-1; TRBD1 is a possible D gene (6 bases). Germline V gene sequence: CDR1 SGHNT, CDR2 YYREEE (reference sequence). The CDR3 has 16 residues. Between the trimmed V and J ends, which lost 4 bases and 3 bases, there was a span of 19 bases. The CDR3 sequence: CASSIDRRPVDTEAFF. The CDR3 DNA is TGTGCCAGCAGCATAGACAGGAGGCCCGTCGACACTGAAGCTTTCTTT.

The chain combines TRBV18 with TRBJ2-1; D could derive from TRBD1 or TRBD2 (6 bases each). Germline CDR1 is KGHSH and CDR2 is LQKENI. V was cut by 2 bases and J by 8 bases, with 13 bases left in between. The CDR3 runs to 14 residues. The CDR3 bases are TGTGCCAGCTCACCAATCATGGAGGGGGATGAGCAGTTCTTC. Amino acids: CASSPIMEGDEQFF.

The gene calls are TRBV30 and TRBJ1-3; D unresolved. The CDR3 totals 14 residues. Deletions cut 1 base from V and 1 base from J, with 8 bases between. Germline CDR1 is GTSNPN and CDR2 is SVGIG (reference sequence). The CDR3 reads CAWSGTESGNTIYF. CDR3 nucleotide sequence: TGTGCCTGGAGTGGGACTGAGTCTGGAAACACCATATATTTT.

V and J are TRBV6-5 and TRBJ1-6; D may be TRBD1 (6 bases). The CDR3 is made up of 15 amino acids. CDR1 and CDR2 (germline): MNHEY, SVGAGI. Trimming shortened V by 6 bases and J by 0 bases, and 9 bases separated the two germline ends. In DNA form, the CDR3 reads TGTGCCAGCAGAGGGGACAACTCCTATAATTCACCCCTCCACTTT. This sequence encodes CASRGDNSYNSPLHF.

CDR3 amino acids: CASSYSGSRAYEQYF. The CDR3 nucleotides read TGTGCCAGCAGTTACTCGGGGAGCAGGGCTTACGAGCAGTACTTC. The chain has TRBV6-6 and TRBJ2-7; the D call may be TRBD1 or TRBD2 (5 bases each). Germline lookup yields CDR1 MNHNY and CDR2 SVGAGI (reference sequence). V was cut by 0 bases and J by 4 bases, with 13 bases left in between. The CDR3 spans 15 residues.

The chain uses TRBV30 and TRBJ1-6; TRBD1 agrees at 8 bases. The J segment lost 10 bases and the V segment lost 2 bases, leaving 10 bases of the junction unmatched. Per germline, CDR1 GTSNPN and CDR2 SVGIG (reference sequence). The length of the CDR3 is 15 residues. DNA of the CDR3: TGTGCCTGGAGTCTTACTCGGGACAGGACGTCACCCCTCCACTTT. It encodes CAWSLTRDRTSPLHF.

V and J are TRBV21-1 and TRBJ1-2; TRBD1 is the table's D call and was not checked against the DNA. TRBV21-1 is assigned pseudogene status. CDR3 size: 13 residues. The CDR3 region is CASSKRGGNGYTF. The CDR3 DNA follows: TGTGCCAGCAGCAAAAGAGGGGGCAATGGCTACACCTTC.

For the CDR3, the DNA is TGTGCCAGTAGTATAGCGGGACTGAACACTGAAGCTTTCTTT. It specifies CASSIAGLNTEAFF. The chain couples TRBV19 to TRBJ1-1, with D tentatively TRBD1 (5 bases). Germline assignment: CDR1 LNHDA and CDR2 SQIVND (reference sequence). V shed 1 base and J shed 0 bases, with 6 bases lying between them. The CDR3 has 14 amino acids.

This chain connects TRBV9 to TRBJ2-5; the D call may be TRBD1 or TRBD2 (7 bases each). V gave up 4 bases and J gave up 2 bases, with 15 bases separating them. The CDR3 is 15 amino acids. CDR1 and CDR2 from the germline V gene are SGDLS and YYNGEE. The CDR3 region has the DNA TGTGCCAGCAGCACCAGGGGGGGCAAACAAGAGACCCAGTACTTC. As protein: CASSTRGGKQETQYF. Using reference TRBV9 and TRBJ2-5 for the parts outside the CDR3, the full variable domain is DSGVTQTPKHLITATGQRVTLRCSPRSGDLSVYWYQQSLDQGLQFLIQYYNGEERAKGNILERFSAQQFPDLHSELNLSSLELGDSALYFCASSTRGGKQETQYFGPGTRLLVL.

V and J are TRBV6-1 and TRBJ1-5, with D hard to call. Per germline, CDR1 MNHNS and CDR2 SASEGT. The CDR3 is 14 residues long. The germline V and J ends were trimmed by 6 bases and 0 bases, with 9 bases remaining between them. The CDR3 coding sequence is TGTGCCAGCAGGTCAGAGTATAGCAATCAGCCCCAGCATTTT. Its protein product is CASRSEYSNQPQHF.

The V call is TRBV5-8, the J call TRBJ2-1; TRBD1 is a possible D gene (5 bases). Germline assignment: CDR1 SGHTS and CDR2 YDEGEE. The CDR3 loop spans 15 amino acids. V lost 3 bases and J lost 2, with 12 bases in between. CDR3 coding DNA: TGTGCCAGCAGCTCGTACCAGGGTACCTACAATGAGCAGTTCTTC. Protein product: CASSSYQGTYNEQFF. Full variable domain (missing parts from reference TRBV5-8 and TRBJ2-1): EAGVTQSPTHLIKTRGQQATLRCSPISGHTSVYWYQQALGLGLQFLLWYDEGEERNRGNFPPRFSGRQFPNYSSELNVNALELEDSALYLCASSSYQGTYNEQFFGPGTRLTVL.

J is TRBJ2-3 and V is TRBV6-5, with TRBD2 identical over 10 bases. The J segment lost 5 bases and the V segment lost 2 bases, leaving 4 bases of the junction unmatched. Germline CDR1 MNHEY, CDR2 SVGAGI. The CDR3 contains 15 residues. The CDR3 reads CASSYRASGGDTQYF. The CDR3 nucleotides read TGTGCCAGCAGTTACAGGGCTAGCGGGGGAGATACGCAGTATTTT.

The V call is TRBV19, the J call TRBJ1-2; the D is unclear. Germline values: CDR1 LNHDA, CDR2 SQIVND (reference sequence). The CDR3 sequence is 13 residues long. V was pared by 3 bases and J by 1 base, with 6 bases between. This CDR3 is CASSITVNYGYTF. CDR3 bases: TGTGCCAGTAGTATCACAGTTAACTATGGCTACACCTTC. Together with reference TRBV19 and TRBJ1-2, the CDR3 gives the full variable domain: DGGITQSPKYLFRKEGQNVTLSCEQNLNHDAMYWYRQDPGQGLRLIYYSQIVNDFQKGDIAEGYSVSREKKESFPLTVTSAQKNPTAFYLCASSITVNYGYTFGSGTRLTVV.

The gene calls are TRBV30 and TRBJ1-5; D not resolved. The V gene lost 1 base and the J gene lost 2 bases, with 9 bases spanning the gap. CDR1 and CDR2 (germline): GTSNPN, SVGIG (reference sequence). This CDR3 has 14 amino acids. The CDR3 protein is CAWSAGIGNQPQHF. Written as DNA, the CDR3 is TGTGCCTGGAGTGCAGGTATAGGCAATCAGCCCCAGCATTTT.

Written as DNA, the CDR3 is TGTGCCAGCAGCCCGGGGACCATTTTTCTTGCTTTCTTT. Protein: CASSPGTIFLAFF. V gene TRBV11-1 combines with J gene TRBJ1-1; possible D gene TRBD1, 5 bases. The CDR3 has 13 amino acids. The V gene lost 5 bases and the J gene lost 11 bases, with 18 bases spanning the gap. Germline V lookup: CDR1 SGHAT, CDR2 FQDESV (reference sequence).